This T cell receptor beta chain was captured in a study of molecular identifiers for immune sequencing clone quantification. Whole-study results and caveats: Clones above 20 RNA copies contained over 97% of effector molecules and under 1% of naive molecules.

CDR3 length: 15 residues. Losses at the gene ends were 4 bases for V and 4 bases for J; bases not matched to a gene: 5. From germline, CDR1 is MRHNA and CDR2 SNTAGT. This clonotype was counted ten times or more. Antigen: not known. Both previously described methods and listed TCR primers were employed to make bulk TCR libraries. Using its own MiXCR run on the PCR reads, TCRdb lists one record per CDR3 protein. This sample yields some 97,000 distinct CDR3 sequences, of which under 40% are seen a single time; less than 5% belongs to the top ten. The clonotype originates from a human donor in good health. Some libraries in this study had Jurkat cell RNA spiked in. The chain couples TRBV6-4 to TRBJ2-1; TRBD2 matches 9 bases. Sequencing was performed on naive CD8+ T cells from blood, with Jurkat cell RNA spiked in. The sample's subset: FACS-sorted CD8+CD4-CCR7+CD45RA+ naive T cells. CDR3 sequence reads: CASSVLAGSYNEQFF. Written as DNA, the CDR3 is TGTGCCAGCAGTGTCCTAGCGGGAAGTTACAATGAGCAGTTCTTC.